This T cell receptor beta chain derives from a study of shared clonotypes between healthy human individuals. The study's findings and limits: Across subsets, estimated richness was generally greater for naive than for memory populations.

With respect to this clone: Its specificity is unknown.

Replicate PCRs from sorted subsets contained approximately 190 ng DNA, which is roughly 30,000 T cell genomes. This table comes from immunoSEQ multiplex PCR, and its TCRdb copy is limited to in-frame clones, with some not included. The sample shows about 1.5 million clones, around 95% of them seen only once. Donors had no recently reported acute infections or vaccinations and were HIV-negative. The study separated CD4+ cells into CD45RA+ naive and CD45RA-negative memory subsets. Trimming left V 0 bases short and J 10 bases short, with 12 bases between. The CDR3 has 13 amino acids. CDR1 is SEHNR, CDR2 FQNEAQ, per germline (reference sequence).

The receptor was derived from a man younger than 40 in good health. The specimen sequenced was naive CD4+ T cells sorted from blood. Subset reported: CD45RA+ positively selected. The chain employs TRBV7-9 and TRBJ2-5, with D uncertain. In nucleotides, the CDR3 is TGTGCCAGCAGCTTAGCGGAAGATAGTAACCAGTACTTC. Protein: CASSLAEDSNQYF.